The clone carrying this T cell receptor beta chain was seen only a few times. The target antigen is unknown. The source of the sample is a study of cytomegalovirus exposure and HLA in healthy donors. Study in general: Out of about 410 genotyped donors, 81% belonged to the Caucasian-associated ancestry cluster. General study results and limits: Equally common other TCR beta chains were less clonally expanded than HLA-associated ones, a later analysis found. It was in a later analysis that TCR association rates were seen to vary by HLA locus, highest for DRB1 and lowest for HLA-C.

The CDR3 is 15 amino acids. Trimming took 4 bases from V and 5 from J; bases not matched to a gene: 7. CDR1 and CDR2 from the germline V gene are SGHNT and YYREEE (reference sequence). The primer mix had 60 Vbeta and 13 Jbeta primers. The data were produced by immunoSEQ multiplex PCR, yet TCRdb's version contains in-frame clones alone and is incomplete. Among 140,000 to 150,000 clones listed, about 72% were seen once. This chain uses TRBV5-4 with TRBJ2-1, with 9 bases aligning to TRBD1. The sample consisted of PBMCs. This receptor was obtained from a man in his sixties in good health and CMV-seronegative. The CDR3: CASSQRDRDHNEQFF. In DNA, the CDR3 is TGTGCCAGCAGCCAACGGGACAGGGACCACAATGAGCAGTTCTTC.